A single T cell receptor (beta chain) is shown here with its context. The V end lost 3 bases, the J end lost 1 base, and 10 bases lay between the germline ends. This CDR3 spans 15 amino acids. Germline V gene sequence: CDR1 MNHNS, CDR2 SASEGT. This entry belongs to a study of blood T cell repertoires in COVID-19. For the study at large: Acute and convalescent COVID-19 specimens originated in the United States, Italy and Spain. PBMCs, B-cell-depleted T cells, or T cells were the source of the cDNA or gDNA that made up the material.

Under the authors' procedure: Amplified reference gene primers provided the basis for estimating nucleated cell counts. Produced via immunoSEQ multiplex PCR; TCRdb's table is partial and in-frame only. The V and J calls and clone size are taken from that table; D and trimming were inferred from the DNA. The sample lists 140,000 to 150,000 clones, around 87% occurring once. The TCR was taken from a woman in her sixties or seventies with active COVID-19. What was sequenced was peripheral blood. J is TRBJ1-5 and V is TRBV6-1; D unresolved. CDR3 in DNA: TGTGCCAGCAGTGAGACGGCAGGAAGCAATCAGCCCCAGCATTTT. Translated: CASSETAGSNQPQHF.